This T cell receptor (beta chain) was identified in a study of CD4 and CD8 cells across lung adenocarcinoma regions. Localized lung adenocarcinoma, a non-small cell lung cancer, affected the donors. TCRdb reprocessed the PCR reads with MiXCR, giving one entry per CDR3 protein. The repertoire holds approximately 25,000 distinct CDR3 sequences, with almost 50% as singletons. The CDR3 is 14 residues long. Germline V lookup: CDR1 MNHEY, CDR2 SMNVEV (reference sequence). Trimming left V 5 bases short and J 3 bases short, with 12 bases between. The genes are TRBV27 and TRBJ2-3, with D perhaps given as TRBD1 or TRBD2 (5 bases each). The sequence was collected from a male donor with lung adenocarcinoma. The CD4 and CD8 labels of this study may be unreliable. The sample comprised CD8+ T cells from the center of a lung tumor. The CDR3 reads CASSRTGTTDTQYF. In DNA, the CDR3 is TGTGCCAGCAGTAGGACCGGGACGACAGATACGCAGTATTTT.